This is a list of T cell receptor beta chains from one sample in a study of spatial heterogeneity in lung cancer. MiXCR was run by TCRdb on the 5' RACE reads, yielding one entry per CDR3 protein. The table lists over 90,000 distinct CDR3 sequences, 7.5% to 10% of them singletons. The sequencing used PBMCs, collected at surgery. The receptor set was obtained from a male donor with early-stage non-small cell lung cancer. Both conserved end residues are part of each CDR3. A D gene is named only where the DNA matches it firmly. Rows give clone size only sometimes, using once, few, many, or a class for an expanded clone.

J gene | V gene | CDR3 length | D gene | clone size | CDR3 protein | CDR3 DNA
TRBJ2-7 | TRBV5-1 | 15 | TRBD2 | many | CASRHGLAGAVEQYF | TGCGCCAGCAGACATGGACTAGCGGGGGCCGTCGAGCAGTACTTC
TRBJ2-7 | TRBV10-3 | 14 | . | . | CAISEPGNKNEQYF | TGTGCCATCAGTGAGCCCGGGAACAAGAACGAGCAGTACTTC
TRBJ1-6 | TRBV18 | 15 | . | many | CASSPATADNSPLHF | TGTGCCAGCTCACCCGCGACGGCTGATAATTCACCCCTCCACTTT
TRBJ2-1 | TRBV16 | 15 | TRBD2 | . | CASSQWTSGINEQFF | TGTGCCAGCAGCCAATGGACTAGCGGGATCAATGAGCAGTTCTTC
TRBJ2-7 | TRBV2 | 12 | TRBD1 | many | CASTDRGYEQYF | TGTGCCAGCACCGACAGGGGCTACGAGCAGTACTTC
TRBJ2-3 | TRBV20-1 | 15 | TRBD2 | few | CSARDLRGSTDTQYF | TGCAGTGCTAGAGATCTGCGGGGGAGCACAGATACGCAGTATTTT
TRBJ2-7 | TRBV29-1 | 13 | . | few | CSVARSLPWEQYF | TGCAGCGTTGCCCGCAGTCTTCCCTGGGAGCAGTACTTC
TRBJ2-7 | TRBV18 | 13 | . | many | CASSPVGGNEQYF | TGTGCCAGCTCACCAGTAGGAGGGAACGAGCAGTACTTC
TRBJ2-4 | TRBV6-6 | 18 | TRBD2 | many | CASSYAGLAGGPGNIQYF | TGTGCCAGCAGTTACGCCGGACTAGCGGGGGGGCCGGGAAACATTCAGTACTTC
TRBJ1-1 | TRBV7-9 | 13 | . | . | CATAKSGGTEAFF | TGTGCCACCGCAAAGTCGGGTGGGACTGAAGCTTTCTTT
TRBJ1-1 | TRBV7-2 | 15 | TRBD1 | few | CASSIQGAQDTEAFF | TGTGCCAGCAGCATCCAGGGGGCGCAGGACACTGAAGCTTTCTTT